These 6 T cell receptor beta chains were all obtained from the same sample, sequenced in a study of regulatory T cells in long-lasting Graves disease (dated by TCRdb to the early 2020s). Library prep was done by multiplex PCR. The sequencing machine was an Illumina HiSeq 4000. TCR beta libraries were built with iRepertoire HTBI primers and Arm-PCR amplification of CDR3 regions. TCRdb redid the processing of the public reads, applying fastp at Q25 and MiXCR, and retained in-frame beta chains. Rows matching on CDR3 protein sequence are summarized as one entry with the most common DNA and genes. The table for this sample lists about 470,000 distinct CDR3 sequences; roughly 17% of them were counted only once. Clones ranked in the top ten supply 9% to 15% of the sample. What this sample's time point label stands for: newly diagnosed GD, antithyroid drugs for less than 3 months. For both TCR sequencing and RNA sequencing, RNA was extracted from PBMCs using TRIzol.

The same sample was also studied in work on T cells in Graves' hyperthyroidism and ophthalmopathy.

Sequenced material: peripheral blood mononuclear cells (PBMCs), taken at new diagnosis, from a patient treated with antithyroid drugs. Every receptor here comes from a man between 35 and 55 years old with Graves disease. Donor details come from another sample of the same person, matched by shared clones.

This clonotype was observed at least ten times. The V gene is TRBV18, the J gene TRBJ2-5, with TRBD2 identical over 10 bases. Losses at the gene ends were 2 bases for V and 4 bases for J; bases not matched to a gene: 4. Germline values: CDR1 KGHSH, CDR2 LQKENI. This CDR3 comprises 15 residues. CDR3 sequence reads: CASSPRLAGVETQYF. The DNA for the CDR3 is TGTGCCAGCTCACCAAGGCTAGCGGGAGTAGAGACCCAGTACTTC.

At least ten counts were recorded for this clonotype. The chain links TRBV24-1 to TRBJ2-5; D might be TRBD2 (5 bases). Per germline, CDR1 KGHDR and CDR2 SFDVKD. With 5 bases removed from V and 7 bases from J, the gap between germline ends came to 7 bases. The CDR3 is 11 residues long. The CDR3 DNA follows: TGTGCCACCAGTGCCGGAGGGACCCAGTACTTC. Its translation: CATSAGGTQYF.

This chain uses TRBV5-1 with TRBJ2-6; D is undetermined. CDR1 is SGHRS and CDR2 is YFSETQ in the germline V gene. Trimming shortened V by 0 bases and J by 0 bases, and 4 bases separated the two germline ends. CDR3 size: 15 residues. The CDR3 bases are TGCGCCAGCAGCTTGGTGGCCTCTGGGGCCAACGTCCTGACTTTC. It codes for CASSLVASGANVLTF.

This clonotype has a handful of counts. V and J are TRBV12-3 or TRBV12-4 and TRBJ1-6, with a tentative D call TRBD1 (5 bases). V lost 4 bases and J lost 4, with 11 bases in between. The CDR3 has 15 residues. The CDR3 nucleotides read TGTGCCAGCAGTTATCGGGGCTGGTATAATTCACCCCTCCACTTT. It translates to CASSYRGWYNSPLHF.

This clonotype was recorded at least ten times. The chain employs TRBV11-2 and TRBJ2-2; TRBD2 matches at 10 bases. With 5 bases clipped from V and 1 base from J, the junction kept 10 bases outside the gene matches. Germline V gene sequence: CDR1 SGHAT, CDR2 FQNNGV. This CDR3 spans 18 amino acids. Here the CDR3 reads CASSHSPASGRNTGELFF. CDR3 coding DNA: TGTGCCAGCAGCCACTCCCCGGCTAGCGGGAGGAACACCGGGGAGCTGTTTTTT.

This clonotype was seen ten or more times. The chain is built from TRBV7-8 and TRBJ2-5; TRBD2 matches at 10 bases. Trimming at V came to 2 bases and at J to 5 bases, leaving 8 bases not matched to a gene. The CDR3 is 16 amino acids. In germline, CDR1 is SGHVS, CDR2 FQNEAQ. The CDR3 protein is CASSLSSGSLKETQYF. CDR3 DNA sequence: TGTGCCAGCAGCTTATCTAGCGGGAGTTTAAAGGAGACCCAGTACTTC. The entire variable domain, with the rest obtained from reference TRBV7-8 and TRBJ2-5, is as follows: GAGVSQSPRYKVAKRGQDVALRCDPISGHVSLFWYQQALGQGPEFLTYFQNEAQLDKSGLPSDRFFAERPEGSVSTLKIQRTQQEDSAVYLCASSLSSGSLKETQYFGPGTRLLVL.